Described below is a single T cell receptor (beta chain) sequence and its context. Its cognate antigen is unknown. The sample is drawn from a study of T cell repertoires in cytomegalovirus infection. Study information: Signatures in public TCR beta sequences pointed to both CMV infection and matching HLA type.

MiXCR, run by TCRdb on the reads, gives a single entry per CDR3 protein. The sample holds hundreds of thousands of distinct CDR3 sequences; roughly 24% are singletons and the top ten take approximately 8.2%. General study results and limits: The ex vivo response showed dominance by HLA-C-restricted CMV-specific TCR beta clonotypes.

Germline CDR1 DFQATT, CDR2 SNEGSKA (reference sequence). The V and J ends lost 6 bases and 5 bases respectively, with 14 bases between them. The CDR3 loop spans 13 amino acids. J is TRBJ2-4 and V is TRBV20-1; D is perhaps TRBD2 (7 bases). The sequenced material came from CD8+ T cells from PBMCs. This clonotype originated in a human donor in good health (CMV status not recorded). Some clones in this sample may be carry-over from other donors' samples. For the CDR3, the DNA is TGCAGTGCCCTCGGGGGGCCCGAAAACATTCAGTACTTC. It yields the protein CSALGGPENIQYF.